These 10 T cell receptor beta chains were all obtained from the same sample, sequenced in a study of siplizumab effects on memory and regulatory T cells. TCRdb keeps only in-frame clones here, not all; method: immunoSEQ multiplex PCR. The sample carries approximately 110,000 clones, about 91% recorded once. Sequencing was performed on Tregs sorted from blood. The origin of the receptors is a human donor in good health.

The DNA for the CDR3 is TGTGCCAGTAGTATTGGGGATACTAGCACAGATACGCAGTATTTT. Protein: CASSIGDTSTDTQYF. The chain combines TRBV19 with TRBJ2-3; no clear D. In germline, CDR1 is LNHDA, CDR2 SQIVND (reference sequence). The CDR3 covers 15 residues. With 3 bases removed from V and 0 bases from J, the gap between germline ends came to 10 bases.

The V gene is TRBV7-6, the J gene TRBJ2-1; no reliable D call. CDR3 length equals 14 residues. Germline assignment: CDR1 SGHVS and CDR2 FNYEAQ. V lost 0 bases and J 4 bases, leaving 7 bases between the germline ends. In DNA, the CDR3 is TGTGCCAGCAGCTTAGCACAGAGATACAATGAGCAGTTCTTC. Translated: CASSLAQRYNEQFF.

The chain carries TRBV10-3 and TRBJ1-1, with D possibly being TRBD1 (5 bases). Trimming took off 7 bases at V and 2 bases at J, with 8 bases between the two ends. This CDR3 is built from 12 residues. Germline lookup yields CDR1 ENHRY and CDR2 SYGVKD. CDR3 protein: CAIMGTNTEAFF. The CDR3 nucleotides read TGTGCCATCATGGGGACCAACACTGAAGCTTTCTTT.

CDR3 protein: CASSSGLAGGQETQYF. The CDR3 DNA reads TGTGCCAGCAGTTCCGGACTAGCGGGGGGGCAGGAGACCCAGTACTTC. The chain links TRBV27 to TRBJ2-5; TRBD2 matches at 15 bases. Looked up from germline, CDR1 is MNHEY and CDR2 is SMNVEV (reference sequence). V dropped 4 bases and J dropped 5; count of bases not matched to a gene: 5. There are 16 residues in the CDR3.

This chain uses TRBV19 with TRBJ1-5; maybe TRBD1 (5 bases). Trimming took off 7 bases at V and 7 bases at J, with 14 bases between the two ends. From germline, CDR1 is LNHDA and CDR2 SQIVND (reference sequence). The CDR3 runs to 13 residues. CDR3 bases: TGTGCCAGTACTTTGCTAGGGGCGCAGCCCCAGCATTTT. Its protein is CASTLLGAQPQHF. Combining the CDR3 with reference TRBV19 and TRBJ1-5 gives the whole variable domain DGGITQSPKYLFRKEGQNVTLSCEQNLNHDAMYWYRQDPGQGLRLIYYSQIVNDFQKGDIAEGYSVSREKKESFPLTVTSAQKNPTAFYLCASTLLGAQPQHFGDGTRLSIL.

The V call is TRBV5-6, the J call TRBJ1-6; TRBD1 might be the D (5 bases). Germline V gene sequence: CDR1 SGHDT, CDR2 YYEEEE. Trimming took off 2 bases at V and 10 bases at J, with 19 bases between the two ends. This CDR3 comprises 16 residues. The CDR3 bases are TGTGCCAGCAGCTTTGAGGCGCGCAGGGCGAGATCACCCCTCCACTTT. Protein product: CASSFEARRARSPLHF.

The rearrangement links TRBV19 to TRBJ2-7; TRBD1 might be the D (6 bases). Germline CDR1 and CDR2: LNHDA and SQIVND (reference sequence). This CDR3 spans 14 amino acids. V lost 4 bases and J lost 6, with 16 bases in between. The CDR3 reads CASSTTIQGGEQYF. As DNA, the CDR3 is TGTGCCAGTAGTACAACTATACAGGGTGGCGAGCAGTACTTC.

In this sample, this clone turned up once. This sequence joins TRBV5-1 and TRBJ2-3; D may be TRBD1 (5 bases). The CDR3 spans 14 residues. Germline lookup yields CDR1 SGHRS and CDR2 YFSETQ. Trimming stripped 1 base from V and 5 bases from J, with 11 bases between. This CDR3 is CASSLWTTGDTQYF. Here the CDR3 DNA reads TGCGCCAGCAGCTTGTGGACAACGGGAGATACGCAGTATTTT.

The gene calls are TRBV2 and TRBJ1-1, with a weak D call TRBD1 (5 bases). The CDR3 is made up of 15 amino acids. In germline, CDR1 is SNHLY, CDR2 FYNNEI. Trimming cost V 5 bases and J 5 bases, with 18 bases left between them. In DNA form, the CDR3 reads TGTGCCAGCAGTACCCAGGGACTTCGAGAGACTGAAGCTTTCTTT. This gives the protein CASSTQGLRETEAFF.

This chain connects TRBV19 to TRBJ2-4, with a possible D match to TRBD2 (6 bases). The V gene lost 2 bases and the J gene lost 0 bases, with 11 bases spanning the gap. The CDR3 covers 16 residues. The germline V gene has CDR1 LNHDA and CDR2 SQIVND (reference sequence). CDR3 DNA: TGTGCCAGTAGTATACGGCAGGGACTAGCCAAAAACATTCAGTACTTC. It is translated as CASSIRQGLAKNIQYF.